Listed below are T cell receptor beta chains from one sample, sequenced in a study of regulatory T cells in long-lasting Graves disease. TCRdb re-called the multiplex PCR reads through MiXCR, storing one row per CDR3 protein. The sample lists some 330,000 distinct CDR3 sequences; approximately 25% were seen once. The sequenced sample was peripheral blood mononuclear cells (PBMCs), obtained when the disease was refractory, from a patient treated with antithyroid drugs. The receptors shown here come from a woman aged 40 to 50 with Graves disease. Both conserved end residues are part of each CDR3. Each record gives: V gene, D gene, J gene, clone size, CDR3 protein, CDR3 DNA. D genes are given only for firm matches. The size field is filled for only some rows; it gives once, few, many or a size class.

TRBV6-5	NA	TRBJ1-4	NA	CASSYRQDNEKLFF	TGTGCCAGCAGTTATCGACAGGATAATGAAAAACTGTTTTTT
TRBV29-1	NA	TRBJ2-7	NA	CSVENPRGNYEQYF	TGCAGCGTTGAAAACCCCAGGGGCAACTACGAGCAGTACTTC
TRBV20-1	NA	TRBJ2-1	few	CSATSYNEQFF	TGCAGTGCCACTAGCTACAATGAGCAGTTCTTC
TRBV2	NA	TRBJ2-7	many	CASSAAPYEQYF	TGTGCCAGCAGTGCAGCCCCCTACGAGCAGTACTTC
TRBV14	NA	TRBJ2-4	few	CASSQDRLAGRVNIQYF	TGTGCCAGCAGCCAAGATAGGTTGGCAGGTCGGGTAAACATTCAGTACTTC
TRBV7-9	NA	TRBJ1-1	NA	CASRSSGTEAFF	TGTGCCAGTCGGAGCAGTGGCACTGAAGCTTTCTTT
TRBV7-9	TRBD1	TRBJ1-4	NA	CASSLVTFLRSRTGANATNEKLFF	TGTGCCAGCAGCTTAGTAACGTTTCTGCGGTCCCGGACAGGAGCTAATGCAACTAATGAAAAACTGTTTTTT
TRBV5-4	TRBD2	TRBJ2-2	NA	CASSPWGLANTGELFF	TGTGCCAGCAGCCCGTGGGGACTAGCGAACACCGGGGAGCTGTTTTTT
TRBV7-9	TRBD2	TRBJ2-5	NA	CASSFSGTSGSGTQYF	TGTGCCAGCAGCTTCTCCGGGACTAGCGGGAGCGGGACCCAGTACTTC
TRBV6-2/TRBV6-3	NA	TRBJ2-7	few	CASSYSGVTYEQYF	TGTGCCAGCAGTTACTCGGGGGTAACCTACGAGCAGTACTTC
TRBV5-1	TRBD1	TRBJ2-6	few	CASSGNRGLAGANVLTF	TGCGCCAGCAGCGGAAACAGGGGGCTGGCTGGGGCCAACGTCCTGACTTTC
TRBV20-1	TRBD1	TRBJ2-7	few	CSAIQGGSYEQYF	TGCAGTGCCATACAGGGGGGCTCCTACGAGCAGTACTTC
TRBV11-2	TRBD2	TRBJ2-4	many	CASSLELAGVVYF	TGTGCCAGCAGCTTAGAACTAGCGGGAGTTGTTTACTTC
TRBV6-1	TRBD2	TRBJ2-5	many	CASSEAGTSGRVKETQYF	TGTGCCAGCAGTGAAGCGGGGACTAGCGGGAGAGTTAAAGAGACCCAGTACTTC
TRBV18	TRBD2	TRBJ2-7	NA	CASSPREGLAVYEQYF	TGTGCCAGCTCACCACGGGAGGGACTAGCGGTCTACGAGCAGTACTTC
TRBV9	TRBD2	TRBJ2-7	NA	CASSVGGLAVSYEQYF	TGTGCCAGCAGCGTAGGAGGTCTAGCGGTCTCCTACGAGCAGTACTTC
TRBV20-1	NA	TRBJ2-7	NA	CSARGNRAYEQYF	TGCAGTGCTAGAGGCAATCGGGCTTACGAGCAGTACTTC
TRBV5-1	TRBD2	TRBJ2-3	NA	CASSVDSGKNTDTQYF	TGCGCCAGCAGCGTCGATAGCGGGAAGAACACAGATACGCAGTATTTT
TRBV19	TRBD1	TRBJ2-5	few	CATSIVGQSNQETQYF	TGTGCCACTAGTATTGTGGGACAGTCGAACCAAGAGACCCAGTACTTC
TRBV5-4	TRBD2	TRBJ2-7	NA	CASSPGPAGSEQYF	TGTGCCAGCAGCCCCGGACCAGCGGGGTCCGAGCAGTACTTC
TRBV28	NA	TRBJ2-2	few	CASSFPRVPGELFF	TGTGCCAGCAGTTTTCCCAGGGTCCCCGGGGAGCTGTTTTTT
TRBV28	TRBD1	TRBJ2-5	many	CASSFPPSGTGQETQYF	TGTGCCAGCAGTTTTCCCCCTTCCGGGACAGGGCAAGAGACCCAGTACTTC
TRBV29-1	NA	TRBJ2-3	NA	CSVEDRGGVGDTQYF	TGCAGCGTTGAAGACCGAGGTGGGGTGGGAGATACGCAGTATTTT
TRBV29-1	NA	TRBJ2-7	few	CSARRDRSYEQYF	TGCAGCGCCCGCCGGGACCGATCCTACGAGCAGTACTTC
TRBV7-6	NA	TRBJ2-7	many	CASSLAQDYEQYF	TGTGCCAGCAGCCTCGCTCAGGACTACGAGCAGTACTTC
TRBV7-3	NA	TRBJ2-3	NA	CASTWAITDTQYF	TGCGCCAGCACTTGGGCTATCACAGATACGCAGTATTTT
TRBV12-3/TRBV12-4	NA	TRBJ2-2	many	CASSWTTNTGELFF	TGTGCCAGCAGTTGGACCACGAACACCGGGGAGCTGTTTTTT
TRBV29-1	TRBD1	TRBJ2-2	NA	CSGKTGAGTGELFF	TGCAGCGGGAAGACAGGGGCGGGCACCGGGGAGCTGTTTTTT
TRBV10-3	NA	TRBJ1-1	NA	CVISHGGNTEAFF	TGTGTCATCAGCCACGGGGGGAACACTGAAGCTTTCTTT
TRBV28	NA	TRBJ1-6	many	CASMIGSWASPLHF	TGTGCCAGCATGATTGGGAGCTGGGCTTCACCCCTCCACTTT
TRBV5-1	NA	TRBJ1-1	few	CASSSLGRNTEAFF	TGCGCCAGCAGCTCCCTCGGGAGGAACACTGAAGCTTTCTTT
TRBV18	NA	TRBJ2-5	few	CASSPRGVGFPQETQYF	TGTGCCAGCTCACCGCGCGGGGTTGGATTCCCCCAGGAGACCCAGTACTTC
TRBV24-1	NA	TRBJ2-2	NA	CATSDRRQGGSTGELFF	TGTGCCACCAGTGATCGCCGACAGGGCGGGAGCACCGGGGAGCTGTTTTTT